This T cell receptor beta chain was identified in a study of cytotoxic CD8 clonotypes in ibrutinib-treated CLL. Generated by immunoSEQ multiplex PCR, the TCRdb table keeps only in-frame clones and is missing some. Of some 350,000 clones detected, under 70% appear once; the ten largest clones hold roughly 6.3%. Germline CDR1 and CDR2: MNHNS and SASEGT. This CDR3 contains 15 residues. The V gene lost 6 bases and the J gene lost 1 base, with 14 bases spanning the gap. This receptor was taken from a human donor with chronic lymphocytic leukemia. The rearrangement joins TRBV6-1 to TRBJ2-3; D perhaps matches TRBD2 (6 bases). The source was PBMCs, collected after 36 months of ibrutinib treatment. The CDR3 region has the DNA TGTGCCAGCAGGCGGCAGGAGGGCGGCACAGATACGCAGTATTTT. Translated, it gives CASRRQEGGTDTQYF.